This record covers a single TCR beta chain. What it recognizes is unknown. These data belong to a study of T cell repertoires in cytomegalovirus infection. About the study: Use of recently identified HLA-C-restricted and well-studied HLA-B-restricted CMV epitopes was part of the study. Carrying CMV and the relevant HLA type showed in public TCR beta signatures. Whole-study findings and limits: The response measured ex vivo was dominated by TCR beta clonotypes (HLA-C-restricted and CMV-specific). Summed frequency of shared TCR beta families picked out CMV carriers who also had the relevant HLA.

TCRdb re-called the reads with MiXCR, one entry per CDR3 protein. The sample gives fewer than 1,000,000 distinct CDR3 sequences, around 32% of which show up once; more than 13% is in the top ten. CDR1 and CDR2 (germline): MNHEY, SVGAGI. CDR3 size: 14 residues. Trimming took off 5 bases at V and 5 bases at J, with 15 bases between the two ends. This TCR was recovered from a human donor in good health (CMV status not recorded). Some clones in this sample may be carry-over from other donors' samples. The sequencing here drew on cultured CD8+ T cells from PBMCs, taken from culture after CMV antigen stimulation. J is TRBJ1-1 and V is TRBV6-5; D is unresolved. In DNA, the CDR3 is TGTGCCAGCAGTGTTCCCGCCTCGAGGACTGAAGCTTTCTTT. Protein product: CASSVPASRTEAFF.